This TCR beta chain stems from a study of blood T cell repertoires in COVID-19. Overall study: Acute-phase and convalescent COVID-19 samples originated in the United States, Italy and Spain. Sources were T cells, B-cell-depleted T cells, or PBMCs; the material itself was cDNA or gDNA.

Donors were grouped by their self-reported clinical history. A COVID-19 case had been met by exposed participants during the 2 weeks before study entry. In germline, CDR1 is MNHEY, CDR2 SVGAGI. V dropped 6 bases and J dropped 4; count of bases not matched to a gene: 8. This CDR3 comprises 15 residues. The repertoire was sequenced with immunoSEQ multiplex PCR; TCRdb's copy has only in-frame clones and lacks some. The sample carries about 200,000 clones, 86% recorded once. The origin of this receptor is a woman aged 25 to 39 who had been exposed to COVID-19. The specimen sequenced was PBMCs or T cells enriched from blood (not recorded which). The chain combines TRBV6-5 with TRBJ1-5, with TRBD1 identical over 8 bases. The chain's CDR3 is CASRGQALSNQPQHF. The CDR3, as DNA: TGTGCCAGCAGGGGACAGGCCCTGTCAAATCAGCCCCAGCATTTT.